This TCR beta chain was recovered during a study of radiation and T cells in renal cell carcinoma. Time point described: blood 2 weeks post-SBRT. The treatment was: 15 Gy SBRT to primary tumor, nephrectomy 4 weeks later. Blood was sampled at baseline, 2 weeks and 4 weeks after SBRT. Trimming took 6 bases from V and 8 from J, leaving 7 bases between them. Per the germline V gene, CDR1 is SNHLY and CDR2 is FYNNEI. The CDR3 extends over 10 amino acids. Profiling relied on immunoSEQ multiplex PCR, and the TCRdb table lists in-frame clones only, not all of them. The table has 95,000 to 150,000 clones, around 81% seen once.

Sample: blood, taken from a patient whose treatment included radiotherapy and nephrectomy. The TCR was taken from a man aged 50-60 years with renal cell carcinoma. J is TRBJ1-2 and V is TRBV2; D gene ambiguous. The CDR3 nucleotides are TGTGCCAGCAGGGAGTTCGGCTACACCTTC. Amino acid sequence: CASREFGYTF.